This T cell receptor beta chain was sequenced for a study of Ad26.COV2.S vaccination and SARS-CoV-2 variants. Study-level information: Donor was one of the participants in the Ad26.COV2.S arm of the COV1001 trial. The vaccine Ad26.COV2.S was put into the muscle once, or twice with 56 days between. Points from the study as a whole: Vaccinees reportedly had broad spike-specific CD8+ and CD4+ T cell responses. While placebo recipients had lower spike-specific TCR breadth, vaccine recipients had more.

The CDR3 runs 15 residues. Germline loops: CDR1 LNHDA, CDR2 SQIVND (reference sequence). V lost 3 bases and J 2 bases, leaving 12 bases between the germline ends. The treatment: some 20 received Ad26.COV2.S at low or high dose, single or two shots; 5 received placebo; per-sample allocation not given. Specimens were obtained on day 63 following the first vaccine or placebo injection. With respect to this clone: Its cognate antigen is unknown.

TCRdb keeps only in-frame clones here, not all; method: immunoSEQ multiplex PCR. The sample carries about 350,000 clones, about 88% recorded once. The TCR sequence derives from a person aged 18-65 years who received the Ad26.COV2.S COVID-19 vaccine or a placebo. Sequenced material: peripheral blood, taken in a trial of Ad26.COV2.S vaccine versus placebo. The chain carries TRBV19 and TRBJ2-3; possibly TRBD1 or TRBD2 for D (5 bases each). CDR3 in amino acids: CASSMGRATTDTQYF. CDR3 coding DNA: TGTGCCAGTAGTATGGGGCGGGCGACCACAGATACGCAGTATTTT.